Described below is a single T cell receptor beta chain sequence and its context. Its antigen is currently unknown. TCRdb re-analysed the 5' RACE reads in MiXCR, keeping a single row per CDR3 protein. The sample contains about 530,000 distinct CDR3 sequences, over 12% of which appear only once. All donors were healthy, and all were Caucasian. The data were obtained in a study of identical twins. CDR1 MNHEY and CDR2 SMNVEV come from the germline V gene (reference sequence). This CDR3 has 16 amino acids. V trimming: 6 bases; J trimming: 4 bases; junction bases outside the gene matches: 9. Notes on the study in general: In cord blood, abundant beta clonotypes had fewer insertions; memory showed no trend.

The data were also submitted as part of a second study, on yellow fever vaccine responses in identical twins.

The sequenced sample consisted of CD4+ T cells sorted from blood. This receptor was obtained from a young woman in good health. The J gene is TRBJ2-7, the V gene TRBV27, with 13 bases matching TRBD2. The CDR3 region has the DNA TGTGCCAGCAGCAAACCCACTAGCGGGAGGGCTTACGAGCAGTACTTC. Translation gives CASSKPTSGRAYEQYF.